These 25 T cell receptor beta chains came from one sample sequenced in a study of shared clonotypes between healthy human individuals. Sequencing was performed with immunoSEQ multiplex PCR; in TCRdb, only in-frame clones are kept and a portion is missing. The sample includes some 2,500,000 clones, 80% to 95% seen only once; the top ten take 0.37%. Sequenced input: naive CD4+ T cells from PBMCs. Noted subset: CD45RA+ positively selected. The receptors stem from a man between 18 and 29 years old in good health. Some clones in this sample may be carry-over from other donors' samples.

In DNA form, the CDR3 reads TGTGCCAGTAGTTCTTCAGGGGGGACTAACACTGAAGCTTTCTTT. Its translation: CASSSSGGTNTEAFF. J is TRBJ1-1 and V is TRBV19; 7 positions agree with TRBD1. The V and J ends lost 5 bases and 2 bases, in that order; junction bases with no gene match: 8. The CDR3 totals 15 residues. Germline lookup yields CDR1 LNHDA and CDR2 SQIVND (reference sequence).

J is TRBJ2-2 and V is TRBV28, with 7 positions matching TRBD1. The CDR3 totals 15 residues. Unmatched junction bases numbered 6, after V lost 4 bases and J lost 4 bases. Germline values: CDR1 MDHEN, CDR2 SYDVKM. The CDR3, as DNA: TGTGCCAGCAGTTCAACAGGGGTGAGCACCGGGGAGCTGTTTTTT. It encodes CASSSTGVSTGELFF.

V and J are TRBV30 and TRBJ2-3; TRBD2 matches 7 bases. Germline V gives CDR1 GTSNPN, CDR2 SVGIG (reference sequence). J lost 8 bases, V lost 2 bases, and 16 bases had no gene match. This CDR3 contains 16 residues. The CDR3 loop is CAWSPRRGGSFSTQYF. For the CDR3, the DNA is TGTGCCTGGAGTCCCCGGAGGGGCGGGAGTTTCAGTACGCAGTATTTT.

The genes are TRBV19 and TRBJ2-1; a possible D gene is TRBD2 (6 bases). This CDR3 has 15 residues. Germline V gene lookup returns CDR1 LNHDA and CDR2 SQIVND (reference sequence). V was pared by 3 bases and J by 10 bases, with 19 bases between. This CDR3 is CASSIVVAGLEEQFF. DNA for the CDR3: TGTGCCAGTAGTATTGTGGTTGCGGGACTGGAGGAGCAGTTCTTC.

The rearrangement uses TRBV6-1 and TRBJ2-3; D may match TRBD1 or TRBD2 (5 bases each). CDR1 MNHNS and CDR2 SASEGT come from the germline V gene. V was cut by 8 bases and J by 1 base, with 16 bases left in between. CDR3 length: 15 residues. As DNA, the CDR3 is TGTGCCAGCTTCCTCTCGGGGCTAGGCACAGATACGCAGTATTTT. Amino acids: CASFLSGLGTDTQYF.

V usage is TRBV18 and J usage is TRBJ2-7, with D perhaps being TRBD1 or TRBD2 (5 bases each). Germline V gene lookup returns CDR1 KGHSH and CDR2 LQKENI. Trimming stripped 4 bases from V and 0 bases from J, with 13 bases between. The CDR3 is made up of 15 amino acids. CDR3 in DNA: TGTGCCAGCTCACTCCCTCTGGGGACCTCCTACGAGCAGTACTTC. Residues: CASSLPLGTSYEQYF.

The V call is TRBV9, the J call TRBJ2-2; no clear D. This CDR3 spans 14 amino acids. Germline-derived CDR1 and CDR2 are SGDLS and YYNGEE. Trimming shortened V by 0 bases and J by 6 bases, and 9 bases separated the two germline ends. CDR3 nucleotide sequence: TGTGCCAGCAGCGTAGCTACATTTTCCGGGGAGCTGTTTTTT. Encoded protein: CASSVATFSGELFF.

This clone came up a few times. This chain connects TRBV5-1 to TRBJ1-4; the D is unclear. The CDR3 extends over 12 amino acids. The V and J ends lost 0 bases and 7 bases respectively, with 4 bases between them. Germline-derived CDR1 and CDR2 are SGHRS and YFSETQ. The chain's CDR3 is CASSLDSEKLFF. The CDR3 bases are TGCGCCAGCAGCTTGGACAGTGAAAAACTGTTTTTT. The complete variable domain, with remaining parts taken from reference TRBV5-1 and TRBJ1-4, reads KAGVTQTPRYLIKTRGQQVTLSCSPISGHRSVSWYQQTPGQGLQFLFEYFSETQRNKGNFPGRFSGRQFSNSRSEMNVSTLELGDSALYLCASSLDSEKLFFGSGTQLSVL.

This chain uses TRBV27 with TRBJ2-1; TRBD1 aligns across 7 bases. J was trimmed by 2 bases and V by 5 bases; bases with no gene match: 12. Germline CDR1 and CDR2: MNHEY and SMNVEV (reference sequence). CDR3 length equals 17 residues. The CDR3 spells CASSPLWTGGPYNEQFF. CDR3 sequence (DNA): TGTGCCAGCAGTCCACTCTGGACAGGTGGACCCTACAATGAGCAGTTCTTC.

The chain combines TRBV9 with TRBJ2-7, with a tentative D call TRBD1 (6 bases). Per germline, CDR1 SGDLS and CDR2 YYNGEE. Trimming stripped 2 bases from V and 5 bases from J, with 14 bases between. There are 14 residues in the CDR3. The CDR3 region has the DNA TGTGCCAGCAGCGTCGGTCCGGCAGGGGACGAGCAGTACTTC. Its translation: CASSVGPAGDEQYF.

The chain joins TRBV25-1 to TRBJ2-5, with D perhaps being TRBD1 or TRBD2 (5 bases each). This CDR3 has 15 residues. Trimming shortened V by 2 bases and J by 3 bases, and 13 bases separated the two germline ends. Germline-derived CDR1 and CDR2 are MGHDK and SYGVNS. CDR3 sequence: CASSEPGTAKETQYF. The DNA of the CDR3 is TGTGCCAGCAGTGAACCAGGGACGGCTAAAGAGACCCAGTACTTC.

The chain combines TRBV9 with TRBJ2-1; either TRBD1 or TRBD2 may fit D (5 bases each). Germline lookup yields CDR1 SGDLS and CDR2 YYNGEE. The V end lost 4 bases, the J end lost 3 bases, and 14 bases lay between the germline ends. This CDR3 contains 15 residues. The CDR3 spells CASSQEGGHYNEQFF. The CDR3 DNA is TGTGCCAGCAGCCAAGAGGGTGGACACTACAATGAGCAGTTCTTC.

The chain couples TRBV30 to TRBJ1-2; 7 nucleotides line up with TRBD1. V lost 3 bases, J lost 7 bases, and 11 bases stayed unmatched. The CDR3 loop spans 14 amino acids. Germline V gene lookup returns CDR1 GTSNPN and CDR2 SVGIG (reference sequence). This CDR3 reads CAWRARGRGGGYTF. The CDR3 nucleotides are TGTGCCTGGAGGGCCCGGGGCAGGGGGGGTGGCTACACCTTC.

The V and J genes are TRBV19 and TRBJ2-7; no firm D call. Trimming cost V 5 bases and J 0 bases, with 11 bases left between them. The CDR3 covers 14 residues. Germline V lookup: CDR1 LNHDA, CDR2 SQIVND (reference sequence). The CDR3 sequence: CASSELTSSYEQYF. CDR3 DNA: TGTGCCAGTAGTGAGCTAACGAGCTCCTACGAGCAGTACTTC.

The chain links TRBV10-3 to TRBJ1-5; maybe TRBD1 (6 bases). This CDR3 is 19 amino acids long. Trimming took 0 bases from V and 0 from J, leaving 18 bases between them. Germline V lookup: CDR1 ENHRY, CDR2 SYGVKD. The CDR3 loop is CAISESAGRGLHSNQPQHF. CDR3 bases: TGTGCCATCAGTGAGTCGGCGGGCCGGGGGCTCCATAGCAATCAGCCCCAGCATTTT.

This chain links TRBV9 with TRBJ2-2; D is uncertain. The ends were cut back, 7 bases at V and 4 bases at J, with 14 bases in the middle. The CDR3 totals 14 residues. Germline V lookup: CDR1 SGDLS, CDR2 YYNGEE. The CDR3 is CASARGWTTGELFF. CDR3 nucleotide sequence: TGTGCCAGCGCCAGAGGCTGGACCACCGGGGAGCTGTTTTTT.

CDR3 nucleotides: TGTGCCAGCAGCCAAGATGAGATTCTATTCCGGTCGAACACCGGGGAGCTGTTTTTT. This sequence encodes CASSQDEILFRSNTGELFF. This chain joins TRBV4-2 and TRBJ2-2, with D hard to call. V lost 0 bases and J 0 bases, leaving 17 bases between the germline ends. The CDR3 totals 19 residues. Per germline, CDR1 LGHNA and CDR2 YNFKEQ.

The V call is TRBV4-1, the J call TRBJ2-5; maybe TRBD2 (6 bases). The CDR3 is made up of 14 amino acids. Trimming stripped 1 base from V and 5 bases from J, with 11 bases between. Germline lookup yields CDR1 MGHRA and CDR2 YSYEKL. For the CDR3, the DNA is TGCGCCAGCAGCCAAGGGTGGCTAGCGGAGACCCAGTACTTC. Residues: CASSQGWLAETQYF.

The chain recombines TRBV11-1 with TRBJ1-1; D is ambiguous. Trimming removed 3 bases from V and 4 bases from J, with 9 bases in between. Germline lookup yields CDR1 SGHAT and CDR2 FQDESV (reference sequence). The CDR3 contains 13 residues. CDR3 amino acids: CASSFSDPTEAFF. The CDR3 region has the DNA TGTGCCAGCAGCTTTTCAGACCCCACTGAAGCTTTCTTT. Together with reference TRBV11-1 and TRBJ1-1, the CDR3 gives the full variable domain: EAEVAQSPRYKITEKSQAVAFWCDPISGHATLYWYRQILGQGPELLVQFQDESVVDDSQLPKDRFSAERLKGVDSTLKIQPAELGDSAMYLCASSFSDPTEAFFGQGTRLTVV.

The chain combines TRBV28 with TRBJ1-5, with D possibly matching TRBD1 (6 bases). The germline V gene encodes CDR1 MDHEN and CDR2 SYDVKM. The ends were cut back, 6 bases at V and 5 bases at J, with 14 bases in the middle. The CDR3 runs 14 residues. DNA for the CDR3: TGTGCCAGCAGCTTACCGGGGGGCGATCAGCCCCAGCATTTT. Encoded protein: CASSLPGGDQPQHF.

This chain uses TRBV21-1 with TRBJ2-1. TRBV21-1 is described as a pseudogene. This CDR3 has 20 residues. This CDR3 reads CASSLSPGDSRARGNNEQFF. The CDR3 nucleotides read TGTGCCAGCAGCCTTAGCCCAGGGGACTCCCGGGCGAGGGGAAACAATGAGCAGTTCTTC.

In its sample, this clone was seen once. V gene TRBV7-2 combines with J gene TRBJ1-5; D gene uncertain. The CDR3 loop spans 12 amino acids. Germline lookup yields CDR1 SGHTA and CDR2 FQGNSA. V shed 5 bases and J shed 4 bases, with 6 bases lying between them. This CDR3 is CASSRPNQPQHF. Here the CDR3 DNA reads TGTGCCAGCAGCAGGCCTAATCAGCCCCAGCATTTT.

This chain joins TRBV6-6 and TRBJ2-7, with TRBD1 matching over 9 bases. With 5 bases clipped from V and 5 bases from J, the junction kept 7 bases outside the gene matches. The V gene's germline CDR1 is MNHNY and CDR2 SVGAGI (reference sequence). There are 14 residues in the CDR3. CDR3 DNA: TGTGCCAGCAGTGACCCGGGACAGGGTCACGAGCAGTACTTC. Its protein is CASSDPGQGHEQYF.

This clone was recorded only once. The rearrangement uses TRBV28 and TRBJ1-3; D might be TRBD1 (6 bases). Trimming removed 6 bases at V and 2 bases at J, with 17 bases between. The CDR3 runs to 16 residues. Germline V gene sequence: CDR1 MDHEN, CDR2 SYDVKM. The CDR3 region is CASSPFRGGPGNTIYF. The CDR3 DNA is TGTGCCAGCAGCCCATTCAGGGGAGGCCCTGGAAACACCATATATTTT. Full variable domain (missing parts from reference TRBV28 and TRBJ1-3): DVKVTQSSRYLVKRTGEKVFLECVQDMDHENMFWYRQDPGLGLRLIYFSYDVKMKEKGDIPEGYSVSREKKERFSLILESASTNQTSMYLCASSPFRGGPGNTIYFGEGSWLTVV.

This chain links TRBV5-6 with TRBJ2-7, with D perhaps matching TRBD1 (5 bases). The V gene lost 1 base and the J gene lost 5 bases, with 10 bases spanning the gap. The CDR3 has 13 residues. Germline assignment: CDR1 SGHDT and CDR2 YYEEEE. The CDR3 is CASSLWQGNEQYF. The CDR3 DNA reads TGTGCCAGCAGCTTGTGGCAGGGCAACGAGCAGTACTTC.